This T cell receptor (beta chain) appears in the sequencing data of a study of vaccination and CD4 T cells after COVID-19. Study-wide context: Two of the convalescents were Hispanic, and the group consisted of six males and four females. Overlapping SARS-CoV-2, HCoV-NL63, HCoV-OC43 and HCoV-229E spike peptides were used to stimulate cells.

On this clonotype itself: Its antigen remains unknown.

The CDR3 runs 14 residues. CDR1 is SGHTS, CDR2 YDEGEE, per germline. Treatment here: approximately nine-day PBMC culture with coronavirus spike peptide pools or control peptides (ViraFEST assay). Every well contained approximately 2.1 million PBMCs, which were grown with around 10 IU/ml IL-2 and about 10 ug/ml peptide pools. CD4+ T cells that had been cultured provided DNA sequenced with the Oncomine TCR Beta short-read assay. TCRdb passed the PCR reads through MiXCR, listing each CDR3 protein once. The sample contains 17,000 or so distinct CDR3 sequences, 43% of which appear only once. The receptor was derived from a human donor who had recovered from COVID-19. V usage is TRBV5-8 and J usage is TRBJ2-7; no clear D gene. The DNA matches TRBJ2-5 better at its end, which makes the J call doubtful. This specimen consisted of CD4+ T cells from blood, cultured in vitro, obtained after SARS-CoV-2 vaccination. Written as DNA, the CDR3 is TGTGCCAGCAGTCCAACCCCCCTGCGGGAGACCCAGTACTTC. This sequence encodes CASSPTPLRETQYF.